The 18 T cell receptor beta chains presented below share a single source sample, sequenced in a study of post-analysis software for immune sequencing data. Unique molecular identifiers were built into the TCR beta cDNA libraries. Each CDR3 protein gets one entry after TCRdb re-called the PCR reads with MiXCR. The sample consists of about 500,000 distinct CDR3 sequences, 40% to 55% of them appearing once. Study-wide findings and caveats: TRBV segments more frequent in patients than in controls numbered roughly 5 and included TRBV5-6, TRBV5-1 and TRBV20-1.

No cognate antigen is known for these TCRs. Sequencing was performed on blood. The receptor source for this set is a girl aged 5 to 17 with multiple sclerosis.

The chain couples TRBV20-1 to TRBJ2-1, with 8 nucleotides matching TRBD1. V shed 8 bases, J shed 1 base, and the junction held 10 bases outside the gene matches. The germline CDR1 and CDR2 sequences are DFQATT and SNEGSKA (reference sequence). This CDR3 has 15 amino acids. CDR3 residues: CSPRGQGPSYNEQFF. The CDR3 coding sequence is TGCAGTCCCCGTGGACAGGGACCTTCCTACAATGAGCAGTTCTTC.

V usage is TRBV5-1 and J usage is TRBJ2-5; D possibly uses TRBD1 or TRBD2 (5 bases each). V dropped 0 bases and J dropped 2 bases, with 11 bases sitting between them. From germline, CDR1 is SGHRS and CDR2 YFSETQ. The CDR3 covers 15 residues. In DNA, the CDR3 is TGCGCCAGCAGCTTGGCTAGGGGACGTCAAGAGACCCAGTACTTC. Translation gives CASSLARGRQETQYF.

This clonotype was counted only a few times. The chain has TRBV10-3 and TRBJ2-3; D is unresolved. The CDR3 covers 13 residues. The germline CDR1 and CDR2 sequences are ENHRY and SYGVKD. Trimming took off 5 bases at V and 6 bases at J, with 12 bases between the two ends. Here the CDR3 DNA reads TGTGCCATCAGTTCGGCCCCGGCGGATACGCAGTATTTT. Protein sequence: CAISSAPADTQYF.

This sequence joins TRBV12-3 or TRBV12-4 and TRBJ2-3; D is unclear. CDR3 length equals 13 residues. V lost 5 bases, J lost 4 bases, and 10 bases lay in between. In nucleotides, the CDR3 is TGTGCCAGCAGTCCCCCCGGGCCAGATACGCAGTATTTT. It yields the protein CASSPPGPDTQYF.

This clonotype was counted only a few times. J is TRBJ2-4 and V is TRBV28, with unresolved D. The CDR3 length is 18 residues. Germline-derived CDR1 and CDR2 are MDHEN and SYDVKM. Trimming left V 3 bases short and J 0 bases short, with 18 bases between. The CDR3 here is CASSFRVMIGLAKNIQYF. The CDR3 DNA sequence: TGTGCCAGCAGTTTTAGGGTGATGATTGGGTTAGCCAAAAACATTCAGTACTTC.

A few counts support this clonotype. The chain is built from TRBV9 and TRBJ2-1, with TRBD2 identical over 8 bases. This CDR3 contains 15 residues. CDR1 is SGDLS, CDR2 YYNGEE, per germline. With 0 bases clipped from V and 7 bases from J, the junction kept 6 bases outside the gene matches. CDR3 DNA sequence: TGTGCCAGCAGCGTAGCAGCGGGAGCCTGGAATGAGCAGTTCTTC. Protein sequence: CASSVAAGAWNEQFF. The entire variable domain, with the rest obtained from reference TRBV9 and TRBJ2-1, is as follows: DSGVTQTPKHLITATGQRVTLRCSPRSGDLSVYWYQQSLDQGLQFLIQYYNGEERAKGNILERFSAQQFPDLHSELNLSSLELGDSALYFCASSVAAGAWNEQFFGPGTRLTVL.

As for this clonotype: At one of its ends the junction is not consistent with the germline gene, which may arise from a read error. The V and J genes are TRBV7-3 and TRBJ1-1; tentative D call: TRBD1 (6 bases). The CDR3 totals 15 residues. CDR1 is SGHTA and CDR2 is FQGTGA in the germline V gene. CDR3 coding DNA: TGTGCCGGCAGCTTAAGGGGGGGAAAGAACACTGAAGCTTTCTTT. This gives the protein CAGSLRGGKNTEAFF.

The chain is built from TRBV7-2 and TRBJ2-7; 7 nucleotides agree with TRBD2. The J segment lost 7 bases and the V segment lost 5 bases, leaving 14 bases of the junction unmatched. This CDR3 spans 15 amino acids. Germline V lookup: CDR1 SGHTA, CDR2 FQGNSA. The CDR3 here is CASSRRAGEVGEQYF. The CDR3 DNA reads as TGTGCCAGCAGCCGACGGGCGGGAGAGGTCGGGGAGCAGTACTTC.

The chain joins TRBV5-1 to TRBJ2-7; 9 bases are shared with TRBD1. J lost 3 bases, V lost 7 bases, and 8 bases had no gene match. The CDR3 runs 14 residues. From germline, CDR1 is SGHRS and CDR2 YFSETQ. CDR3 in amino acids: CASAGQGLIYEQYF. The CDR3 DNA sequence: TGCGCCAGCGCGGGACAGGGATTAATCTACGAGCAGTACTTC.

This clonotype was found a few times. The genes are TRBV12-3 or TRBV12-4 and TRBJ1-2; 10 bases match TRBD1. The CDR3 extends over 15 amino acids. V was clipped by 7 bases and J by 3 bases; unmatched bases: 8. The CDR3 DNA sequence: TGTGCCAGCAACAACCGGGACAGGGGTGACTATGGCTACACCTTC. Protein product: CASNNRDRGDYGYTF.

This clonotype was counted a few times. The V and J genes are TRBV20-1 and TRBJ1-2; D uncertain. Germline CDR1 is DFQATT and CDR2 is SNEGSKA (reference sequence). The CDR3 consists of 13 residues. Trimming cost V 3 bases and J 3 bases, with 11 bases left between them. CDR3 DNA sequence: TGCAGTGCTAGGGGCCAGACGGACTATGGCTACACCTTC. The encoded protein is CSARGQTDYGYTF.

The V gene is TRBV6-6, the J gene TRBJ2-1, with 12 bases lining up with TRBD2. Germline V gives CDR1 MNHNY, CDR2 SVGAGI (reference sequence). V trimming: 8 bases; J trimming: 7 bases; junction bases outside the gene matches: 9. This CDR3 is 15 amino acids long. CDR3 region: CASSRGTSGWNEQFF. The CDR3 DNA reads TGTGCCAGCTCTCGCGGGACTAGCGGGTGGAATGAGCAGTTCTTC.

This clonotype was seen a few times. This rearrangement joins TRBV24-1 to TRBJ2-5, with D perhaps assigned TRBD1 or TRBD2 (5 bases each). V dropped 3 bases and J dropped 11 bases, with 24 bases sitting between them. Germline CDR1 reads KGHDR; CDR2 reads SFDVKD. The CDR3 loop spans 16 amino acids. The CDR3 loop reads CATSDMGERSYNEQYF. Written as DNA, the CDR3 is TGTGCCACCAGTGATATGGGGGAGCGCTCCTACAATGAGCAGTACTTC.

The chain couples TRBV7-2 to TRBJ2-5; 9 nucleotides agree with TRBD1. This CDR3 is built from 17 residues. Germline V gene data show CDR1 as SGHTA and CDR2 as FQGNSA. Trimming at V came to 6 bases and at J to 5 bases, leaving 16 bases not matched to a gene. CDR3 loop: CASSFRRMDRGGETQYF. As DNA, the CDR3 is TGTGCCAGCAGTTTCCGTCGGATGGACAGGGGAGGGGAGACCCAGTACTTC.

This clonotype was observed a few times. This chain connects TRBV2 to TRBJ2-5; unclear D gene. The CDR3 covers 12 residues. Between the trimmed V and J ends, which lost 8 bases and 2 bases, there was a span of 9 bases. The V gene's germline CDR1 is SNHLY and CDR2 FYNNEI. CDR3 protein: CASVTKQETQYF. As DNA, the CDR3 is TGTGCCAGCGTTACTAAACAAGAGACCCAGTACTTC.

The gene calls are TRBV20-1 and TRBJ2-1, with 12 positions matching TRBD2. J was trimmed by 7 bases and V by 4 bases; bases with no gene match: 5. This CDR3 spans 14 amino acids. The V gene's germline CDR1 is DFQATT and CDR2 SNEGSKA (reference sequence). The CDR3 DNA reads TGCAGTGCTACGGGGACTAGCGGGTCGAATGAGCAGTTCTTC. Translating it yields CSATGTSGSNEQFF.

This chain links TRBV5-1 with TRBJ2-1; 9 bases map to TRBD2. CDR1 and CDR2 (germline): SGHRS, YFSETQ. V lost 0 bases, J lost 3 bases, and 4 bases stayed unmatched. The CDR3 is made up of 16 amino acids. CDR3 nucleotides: TGCGCCAGCAGCTTGGAACTAGCGGGCCTCTACAATGAGCAGTTCTTC. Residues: CASSLELAGLYNEQFF.

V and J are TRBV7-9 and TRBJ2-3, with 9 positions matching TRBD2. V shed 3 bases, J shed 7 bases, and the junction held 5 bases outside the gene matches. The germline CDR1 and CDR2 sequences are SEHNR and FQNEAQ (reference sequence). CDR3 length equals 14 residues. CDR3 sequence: CASSFWLAGNTQYF. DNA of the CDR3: TGTGCCAGCAGCTTTTGGCTAGCGGGAAATACGCAGTATTTT.